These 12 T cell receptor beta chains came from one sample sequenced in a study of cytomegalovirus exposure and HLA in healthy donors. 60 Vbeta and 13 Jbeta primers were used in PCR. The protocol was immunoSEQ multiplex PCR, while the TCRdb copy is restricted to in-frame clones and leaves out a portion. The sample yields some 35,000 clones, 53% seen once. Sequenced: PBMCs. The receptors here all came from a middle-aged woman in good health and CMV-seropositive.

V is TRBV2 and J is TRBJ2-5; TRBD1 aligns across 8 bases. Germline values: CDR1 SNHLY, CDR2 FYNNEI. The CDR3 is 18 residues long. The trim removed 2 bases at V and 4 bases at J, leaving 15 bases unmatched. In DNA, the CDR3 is TGTGCCAGCAGTGAACTCGGGACAGGTGGCGCTTGCGGAGAGACCCAGTACTTC. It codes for CASSELGTGGACGETQYF.

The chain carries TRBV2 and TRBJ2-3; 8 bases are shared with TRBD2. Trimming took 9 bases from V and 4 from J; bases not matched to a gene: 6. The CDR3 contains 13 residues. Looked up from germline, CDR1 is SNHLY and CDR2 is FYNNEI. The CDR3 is CASGLAGADTQYF. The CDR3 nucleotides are TGTGCCAGTGGACTAGCAGGTGCAGATACGCAGTATTTT.

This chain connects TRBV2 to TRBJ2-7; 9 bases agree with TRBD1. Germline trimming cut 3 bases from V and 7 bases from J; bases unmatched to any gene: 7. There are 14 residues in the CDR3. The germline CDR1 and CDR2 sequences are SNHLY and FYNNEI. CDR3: CASSDHRGRREQYF. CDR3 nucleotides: TGTGCCAGCAGTGACCACAGGGGGCGACGGGAGCAGTACTTC.

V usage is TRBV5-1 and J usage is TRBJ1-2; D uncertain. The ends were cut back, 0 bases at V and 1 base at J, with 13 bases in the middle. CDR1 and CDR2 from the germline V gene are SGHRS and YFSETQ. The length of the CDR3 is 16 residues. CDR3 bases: TGCGCCAGCAGCTTGGGGGTTTCGGGTTATAACTATGGCTACACCTTC. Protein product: CASSLGVSGYNYGYTF.

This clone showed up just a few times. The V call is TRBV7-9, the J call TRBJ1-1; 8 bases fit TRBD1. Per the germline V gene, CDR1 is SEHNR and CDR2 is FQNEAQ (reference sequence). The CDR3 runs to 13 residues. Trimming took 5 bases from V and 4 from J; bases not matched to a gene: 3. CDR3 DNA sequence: TGTGCCAGCAGCGTAGACAGGGGCACTGAAGCTTTCTTT. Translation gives CASSVDRGTEAFF. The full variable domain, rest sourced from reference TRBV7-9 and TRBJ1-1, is DTGVSQNPRHKITKRGQNVTFRCDPISEHNRLYWYRQTLGQGPEFLTYFQNEAQLEKSRLLSDRFSAERPKGSFSTLEIQRTEQGDSAMYLCASSVDRGTEAFFGQGTRLTVV.

The CDR3 nucleotides are TGTGCCAGCAGCACAAGGGGAGCGGGCACTGAAGCTTTCTTT. Its protein is CASSTRGAGTEAFF. The V call is TRBV7-9, the J call TRBJ1-1; D may be TRBD1 (5 bases). In germline, CDR1 is SEHNR, CDR2 FQNEAQ (reference sequence). The CDR3 extends over 14 amino acids. V lost 5 bases to trimming and J lost 4 bases, with 14 bases between them.

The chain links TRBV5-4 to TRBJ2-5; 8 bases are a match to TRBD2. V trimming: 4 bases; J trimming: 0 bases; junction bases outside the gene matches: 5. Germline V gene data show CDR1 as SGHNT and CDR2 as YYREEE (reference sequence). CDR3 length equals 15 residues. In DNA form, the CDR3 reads TGTGCCAGCAGCCGGGGGGGGTTCGACCAAGAGACCCAGTACTTC. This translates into CASSRGGFDQETQYF.

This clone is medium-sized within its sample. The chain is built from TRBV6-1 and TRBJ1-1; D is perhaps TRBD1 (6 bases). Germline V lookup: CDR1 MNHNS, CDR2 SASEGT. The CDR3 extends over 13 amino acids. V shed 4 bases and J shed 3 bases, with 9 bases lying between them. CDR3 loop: CASSGQEYTEAFF. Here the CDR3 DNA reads TGTGCCAGCAGTGGACAGGAGTACACTGAAGCTTTCTTT.

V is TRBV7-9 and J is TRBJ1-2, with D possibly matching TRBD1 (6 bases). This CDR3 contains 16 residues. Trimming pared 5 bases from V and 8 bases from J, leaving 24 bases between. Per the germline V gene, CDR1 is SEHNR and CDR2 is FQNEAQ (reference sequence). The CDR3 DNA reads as TGTGCCAGCAGCACCAGACTTCGTTCAGGGGAGAAGGGCTACACCTTC. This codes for CASSTRLRSGEKGYTF. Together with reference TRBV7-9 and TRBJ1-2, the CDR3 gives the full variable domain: DTGVSQNPRHKITKRGQNVTFRCDPISEHNRLYWYRQTLGQGPEFLTYFQNEAQLEKSRLLSDRFSAERPKGSFSTLEIQRTEQGDSAMYLCASSTRLRSGEKGYTFGSGTRLTVV.

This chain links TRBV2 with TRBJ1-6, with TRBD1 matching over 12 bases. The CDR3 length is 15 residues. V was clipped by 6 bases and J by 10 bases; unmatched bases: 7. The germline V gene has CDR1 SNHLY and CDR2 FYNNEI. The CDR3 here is CASSPGTGGSSPLHF. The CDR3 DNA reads TGTGCCAGCAGCCCCGGGACAGGGGGCTCGTCACCCCTCCACTTT.

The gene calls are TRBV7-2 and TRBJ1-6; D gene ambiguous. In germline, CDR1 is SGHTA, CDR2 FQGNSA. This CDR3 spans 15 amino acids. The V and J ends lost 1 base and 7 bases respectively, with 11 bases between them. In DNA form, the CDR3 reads TGTGCCAGCAGCTTAGAGGCTACGAGGAATTCACCCCTCCACTTT. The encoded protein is CASSLEATRNSPLHF.

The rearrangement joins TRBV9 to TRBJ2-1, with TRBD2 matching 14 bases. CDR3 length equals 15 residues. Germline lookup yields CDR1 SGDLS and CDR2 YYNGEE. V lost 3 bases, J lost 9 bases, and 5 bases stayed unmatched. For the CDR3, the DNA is TGTGCCAGCAGCGGGACTAGCGGGGGGTGGACTGAGCAGTTCTTC. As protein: CASSGTSGGWTEQFF. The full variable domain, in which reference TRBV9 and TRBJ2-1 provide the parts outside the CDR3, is DSGVTQTPKHLITATGQRVTLRCSPRSGDLSVYWYQQSLDQGLQFLIQYYNGEERAKGNILERFSAQQFPDLHSELNLSSLELGDSALYFCASSGTSGGWTEQFFGPGTRLTVL.